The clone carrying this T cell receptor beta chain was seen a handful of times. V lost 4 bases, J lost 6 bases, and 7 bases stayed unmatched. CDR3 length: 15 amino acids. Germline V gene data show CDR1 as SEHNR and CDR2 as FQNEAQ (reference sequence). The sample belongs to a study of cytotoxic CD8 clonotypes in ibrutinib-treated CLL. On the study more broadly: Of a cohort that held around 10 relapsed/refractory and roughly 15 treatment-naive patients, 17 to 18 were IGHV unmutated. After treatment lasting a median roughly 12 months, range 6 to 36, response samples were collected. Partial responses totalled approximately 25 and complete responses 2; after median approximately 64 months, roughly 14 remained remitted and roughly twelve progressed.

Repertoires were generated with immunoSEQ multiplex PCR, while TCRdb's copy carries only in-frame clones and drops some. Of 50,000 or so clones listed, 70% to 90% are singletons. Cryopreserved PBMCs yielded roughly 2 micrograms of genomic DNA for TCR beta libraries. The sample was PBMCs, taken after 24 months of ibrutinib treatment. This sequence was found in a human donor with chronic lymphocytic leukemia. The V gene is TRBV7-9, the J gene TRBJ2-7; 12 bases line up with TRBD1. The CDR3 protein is CASSSSGTGGREQYF. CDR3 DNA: TGTGCCAGCAGCTCATCCGGGACAGGGGGCCGCGAGCAGTACTTC.